The rows below give T cell receptor beta chains drawn from one sample of a study of CD8 T cells in ankylosing spondylitis. TCRdb redid the calling of the 5' RACE reads with MiXCR, one entry per CDR3 protein. The sample gives a few hundred thousand distinct CDR3 sequences, roughly 13% of which show up once; almost 7% is in the top ten. Source material: blood, either unsorted or a sorted T cell fraction (not recorded which). Receptors were obtained from a male donor with ankylosing spondylitis. CDR3s include the opening cysteine and the closing phenylalanine or tryptophan. Fields, in order: J gene, V gene, D gene, clone size, CDR3 protein, CDR3 DNA. A D gene is named only where the DNA matches it firmly. Clone sizes are given selectively: once, few, many, or a class where the clone is expanded.

TRBJ1-5 | TRBV7-2 | NA | NA | CASTPQWNEQPQHF | TGTGCCAGCACCCCACAATGGAACGAGCAGCCCCAGCATTTT
TRBJ2-3 | TRBV12-3/TRBV12-4 | TRBD2 | few | CATIDKRERTDTQYF | TGTGCCACCATAGATAAGCGGGAGCGCACAGATACGCAGTATTTT
TRBJ1-1 | TRBV24-1 | NA | few | CATSAAQNTEAFF | TGTGCCACCAGTGCGGCGCAGAACACTGAAGCTTTCTTT
TRBJ2-1 | TRBV7-9 | NA | many | CAGSGGRPYNEQFF | TGTGCCGGGTCAGGGGGGAGGCCCTACAATGAGCAGTTCTTC
TRBJ1-1 | TRBV12-3/TRBV12-4 | NA | many | CASIGQPNTEAFF | TGTGCCAGCATAGGGCAGCCGAACACTGAAGCTTTCTTT
TRBJ2-1 | TRBV2 | NA | NA | CASSDNRGSSYNEQFF | TGTGCCAGCAGCGACAACCGGGGGAGCTCCTACAATGAGCAGTTCTTC
TRBJ2-1 | TRBV7-2 | TRBD2 | few | CASSQGTSRYNEQFF | TGTGCCAGCAGCCAGGGGACTAGTCGGTACAATGAGCAGTTCTTC
TRBJ1-4 | TRBV5-1 | NA | NA | CASSLEGYEKLFF | TGCGCCAGCAGCTTGGAAGGTTATGAAAAACTGTTTTTT
TRBJ2-5 | TRBV7-9 | NA | NA | CASSLAAPSQETQYF | TGTGCCAGCAGCTTAGCAGCGCCTAGCCAAGAGACCCAGTACTTC
TRBJ2-3 | TRBV20-1 | TRBD2 | NA | CSARGGSSTDTQYF | TGCAGTGCTAGGGGCGGGAGTAGTACAGATACGCAGTATTTT
TRBJ1-5 | TRBV27 | NA | many | CASRLGDQPQHF | TGTGCCAGCAGACTCGGGGACCAGCCCCAGCATTTT
TRBJ1-2 | TRBV5-1 | TRBD1 | few | CASSLRDSSNYGYTF | TGCGCCAGCAGCTTACGGGACAGCTCTAACTATGGCTACACCTTC
TRBJ1-2 | TRBV29-1 | TRBD1 | few | CSVEGGQPYGYTF | TGCAGCGTCGAGGGGGGACAGCCCTATGGCTACACCTTC
TRBJ2-3 | TRBV20-1 | NA | few | CSASESRAGDTQYF | TGCAGTGCTAGTGAATCCCGAGCGGGAGATACGCAGTATTTT
TRBJ2-3 | TRBV5-1 | NA | few | CASSDQPAPQDTQYF | TGCGCCAGCAGCGACCAGCCTGCCCCACAGGATACGCAGTATTTT
TRBJ2-3 | TRBV14 | TRBD2 | few | CASSKRDFTDTQYF | TGTGCCAGCAGCAAGCGGGACTTCACAGATACGCAGTATTTT
TRBJ2-1 | TRBV12-3/TRBV12-4 | NA | many | CASSYRLAGNTEQFF | TGTGCCAGCAGTTATCGACTCGCGGGAAATACTGAGCAGTTCTTC
TRBJ1-3 | TRBV5-1 | NA | NA | CASSPTGPLSGNTIYF | TGCGCCAGCAGCCCCACGGGTCCGCTCTCTGGAAACACCATATATTTT
TRBJ2-2 | TRBV19 | TRBD2 | NA | CASSIHFSGKNTGELFF | TGTGCCAGTAGTATACATTTCAGCGGGAAGAACACCGGGGAGCTGTTTTTT
TRBJ1-6 | TRBV12-3/TRBV12-4 | NA | NA | CASSLIQNNSPLHF | TGTGCCAGCAGTTTAATCCAAAATAATTCACCCCTCCACTTT
TRBJ1-4 | TRBV20-1 | NA | NA | CSAIERTFGTNEKLFF | TGCAGTGCTATAGAGAGGACCTTCGGGACTAATGAAAAACTGTTTTTT
TRBJ2-2 | TRBV9 | TRBD2 | many | CASSVTGLAVGELFF | TGTGCCAGCAGCGTAACGGGACTAGCGGTCGGGGAGCTGTTTTTT
TRBJ2-2 | TRBV7-2 | TRBD2 | NA | CASSQRGLAGKTGELFF | TGTGCCAGCAGCCAGCGGGGACTAGCGGGGAAAACCGGGGAGCTGTTTTTT
TRBJ1-4 | TRBV4-1 | NA | NA | CASSQVIGQGYEKLFF | TGCGCCAGCAGCCAAGTAATAGGCCAGGGGTATGAAAAACTGTTTTTT
TRBJ2-3 | TRBV24-1 | NA | few | CATSDRTTPSTDTQYF | TGTGCCACCAGTGACCGGACTACCCCAAGCACAGATACGCAGTATTTT
TRBJ2-2 | TRBV19 | TRBD2 | NA | CASSIGLADTGELFF | TGTGCCAGTAGTATCGGGCTAGCGGACACCGGGGAGCTGTTTTTT
TRBJ2-2 | TRBV5-1 | NA | few | CASSLEHSGELFF | TGCGCCAGCAGCTTGGAACACTCCGGGGAGCTGTTTTTT
TRBJ2-1 | TRBV30 | NA | few | CAWSLPGFYNEQFF | TGTGCCTGGAGTCTTCCGGGCTTTTACAATGAGCAGTTCTTC
TRBJ2-3 | TRBV20-1 | TRBD2 | many | CSARDPAGGREDTQYF | TGCAGTGCTAGAGATCCAGCGGGAGGGAGGGAAGATACGCAGTATTTT
TRBJ1-2 | TRBV2 | NA | few | CASSEGLGGYTF | TGTGCCAGCAGTGAGGGTTTAGGTGGCTACACCTTC
TRBJ1-1 | TRBV20-1 | NA | few | CSASSTNTEAFF | TGCAGTGCTAGTTCGACGAACACTGAAGCTTTCTTT
TRBJ1-1 | TRBV29-1 | NA | NA | CSVEDFQGAEAFF | TGCAGCGTTGAAGACTTCCAAGGCGCTGAAGCTTTCTTT
TRBJ2-1 | TRBV29-1 | NA | few | CSVETAGNEQFF | TGCAGCGTTGAAACCGCGGGAAATGAGCAGTTCTTC
TRBJ1-1 | TRBV12-3/TRBV12-4 | NA | NA | CASSPEGRATEAFF | TGTGCCAGCAGCCCCGAGGGACGGGCCACTGAAGCTTTCTTT
TRBJ1-4 | TRBV12-3/TRBV12-4 | NA | few | CASSWTAATNEKLFF | TGTGCCAGCAGTTGGACAGCTGCAACTAATGAAAAACTGTTTTTT
TRBJ1-4 | TRBV5-1 | TRBD1 | NA | CASSSLGQGREKLFF | TGCGCCAGCAGCTCCTTAGGACAGGGGCGGGAAAAACTGTTTTTT
TRBJ2-1 | TRBV12-3/TRBV12-4 | TRBD2 | NA | CASGPSGRGGQFF | TGTGCCAGCGGTCCTAGCGGGAGGGGGGGGCAGTTCTTC
TRBJ2-1 | TRBV11-1 | NA | NA | CASSYYVGRAGSYNEQFF | TGTGCCAGCAGTTACTACGTAGGGCGGGCGGGCTCCTACAATGAGCAGTTCTTC
TRBJ1-1 | TRBV24-1 | NA | few | CATSDSRRNTEAFF | TGTGCCACCAGTGATTCTAGGCGGAACACTGAAGCTTTCTTT
TRBJ2-6 | TRBV10-3 | NA | few | CAISESASSWVVANVLTF | TGTGCCATCAGTGAGTCAGCGTCGTCCTGGGTGGTGGCCAACGTCCTGACTTTC
TRBJ2-3 | TRBV27 | TRBD2 | NA | CASSLSGRGGGDTQYF | TGTGCCAGCAGTTTATCGGGGAGGGGCGGAGGAGATACGCAGTATTTT
TRBJ2-5 | TRBV5-6 | TRBD2 | NA | CASSELAGVLEETQYF | TGTGCCAGCAGCGAACTAGCGGGAGTGTTAGAAGAGACCCAGTACTTC
TRBJ2-7 | TRBV7-7 | NA | few | CASSLEEGGSYEQYF | TGTGCCAGCAGCTTAGAGGAAGGGGGCTCCTACGAGCAGTACTTC
TRBJ2-5 | TRBV29-1 | NA | few | CSVQGSGQETQYF | TGCAGCGTTCAAGGGTCGGGGCAAGAGACCCAGTACTTC
TRBJ2-5 | TRBV21-1 | NA | NA | CASSKETGEGETQYF | TGTGCCAGCAGCAAAGAGACAGGGGAGGGAGAGACCCAGTACTTC
TRBJ1-2 | TRBV7-9 | NA | NA | CASSLEGFPAEGYTF | TGTGCCAGCAGCTTAGAAGGCTTCCCAGCGGAGGGCTACACCTTC
TRBJ2-1 | TRBV24-1 | NA | many | CATRPKVSSYNEQFF | TGTGCCACCAGGCCCAAGGTGAGCTCCTACAATGAGCAGTTCTTC
TRBJ2-2 | TRBV6-5 | TRBD2 | many | CASSYSWKTSGFTGELFF | TGTGCCAGCAGTTACTCCTGGAAGACTAGCGGGTTCACCGGGGAGCTGTTTTTT